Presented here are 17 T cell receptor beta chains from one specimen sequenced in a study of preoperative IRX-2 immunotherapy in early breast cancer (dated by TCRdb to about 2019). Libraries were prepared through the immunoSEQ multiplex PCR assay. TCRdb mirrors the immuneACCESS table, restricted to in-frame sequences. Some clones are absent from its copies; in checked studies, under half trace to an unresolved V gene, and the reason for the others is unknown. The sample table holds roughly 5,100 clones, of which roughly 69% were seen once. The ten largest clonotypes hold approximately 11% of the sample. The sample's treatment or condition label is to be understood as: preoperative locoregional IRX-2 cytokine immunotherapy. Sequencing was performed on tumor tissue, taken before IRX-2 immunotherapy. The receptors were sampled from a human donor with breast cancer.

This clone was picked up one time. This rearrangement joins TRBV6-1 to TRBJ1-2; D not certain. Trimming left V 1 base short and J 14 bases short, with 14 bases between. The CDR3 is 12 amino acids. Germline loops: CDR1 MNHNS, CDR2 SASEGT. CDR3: CASSEVARPWTF. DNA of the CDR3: TGTGCCAGCAGTGAAGTGGCACGGCCGTGGACCTTC.

For the CDR3, the DNA is TGTGCCAGCAGCCTACTCTGGACGGGGGGCGCGGGGTCGTACAATGAGCAGTTCTTC. Residues: CASSLLWTGGAGSYNEQFF. The chain uses TRBV7-6 and TRBJ2-1, with D possibly being TRBD2 (7 bases). The CDR3 has 19 amino acids. The ends were cut back, 5 bases at V and 4 bases at J, with 27 bases in the middle. Germline lookup yields CDR1 SGHVS and CDR2 FNYEAQ.

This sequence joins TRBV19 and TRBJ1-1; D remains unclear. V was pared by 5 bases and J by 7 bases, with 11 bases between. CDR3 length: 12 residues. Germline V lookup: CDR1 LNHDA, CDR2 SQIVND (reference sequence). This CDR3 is CASSLGRVEAFF. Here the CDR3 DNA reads TGTGCCAGTAGTCTGGGAAGAGTTGAAGCTTTCTTT.

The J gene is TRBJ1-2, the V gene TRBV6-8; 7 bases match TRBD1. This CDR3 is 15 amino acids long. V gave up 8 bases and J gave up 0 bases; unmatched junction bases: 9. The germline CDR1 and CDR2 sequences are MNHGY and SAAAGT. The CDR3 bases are TGTGCCAGCCTAAAAGGGACAGAACCTAACTATGGCTACACCTTC. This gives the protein CASLKGTEPNYGYTF.

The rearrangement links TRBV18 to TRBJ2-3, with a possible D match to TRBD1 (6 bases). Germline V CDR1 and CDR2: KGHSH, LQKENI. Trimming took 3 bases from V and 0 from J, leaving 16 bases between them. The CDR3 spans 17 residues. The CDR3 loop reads CASSPRQARLSTDTQYF. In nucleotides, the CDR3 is TGTGCCAGCTCACCGCGACAGGCCCGTTTAAGCACAGATACGCAGTATTTT.

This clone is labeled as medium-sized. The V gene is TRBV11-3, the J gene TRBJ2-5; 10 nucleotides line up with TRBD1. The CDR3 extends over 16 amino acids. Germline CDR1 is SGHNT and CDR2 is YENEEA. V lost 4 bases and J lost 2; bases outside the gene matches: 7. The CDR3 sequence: CASSSMWGQGQETQYF. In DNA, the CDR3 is TGTGCCAGCAGCTCAATGTGGGGACAGGGGCAAGAGACCCAGTACTTC.

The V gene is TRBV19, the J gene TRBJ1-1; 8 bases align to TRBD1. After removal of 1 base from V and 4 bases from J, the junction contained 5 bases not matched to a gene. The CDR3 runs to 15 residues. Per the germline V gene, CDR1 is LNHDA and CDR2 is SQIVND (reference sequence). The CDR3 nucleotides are TGTGCCAGTAGTATAGCCCACACAGGGGGCACTGAAGCTTTCTTT. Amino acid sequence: CASSIAHTGGTEAFF.

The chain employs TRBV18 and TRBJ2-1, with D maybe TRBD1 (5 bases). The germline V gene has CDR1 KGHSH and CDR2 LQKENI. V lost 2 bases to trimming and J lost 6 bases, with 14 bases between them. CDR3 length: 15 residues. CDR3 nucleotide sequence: TGTGCCAGCTCACCAGACAGCGTCAACTCCAATGAGCAGTTCTTC. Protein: CASSPDSVNSNEQFF.

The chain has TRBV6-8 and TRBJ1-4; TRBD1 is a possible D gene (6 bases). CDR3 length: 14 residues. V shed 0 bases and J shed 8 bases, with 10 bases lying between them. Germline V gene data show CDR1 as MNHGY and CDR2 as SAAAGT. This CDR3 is CASSYSQGGEKLFF. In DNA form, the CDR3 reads TGTGCCAGCAGTTACTCACAGGGTGGGGAAAAACTGTTTTTT.

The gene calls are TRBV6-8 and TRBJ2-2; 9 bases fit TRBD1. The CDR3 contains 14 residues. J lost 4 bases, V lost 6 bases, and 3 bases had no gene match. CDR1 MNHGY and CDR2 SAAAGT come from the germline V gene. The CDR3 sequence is CASRQGARTGELFF. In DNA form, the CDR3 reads TGTGCCAGCAGACAGGGGGCGCGCACCGGGGAGCTGTTTTTT.

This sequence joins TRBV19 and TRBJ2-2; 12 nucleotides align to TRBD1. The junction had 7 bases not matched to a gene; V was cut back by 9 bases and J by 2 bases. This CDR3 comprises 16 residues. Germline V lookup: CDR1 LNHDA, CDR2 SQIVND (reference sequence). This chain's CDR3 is CASMLGQGANTGELFF. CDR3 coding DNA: TGTGCCAGCATGCTGGGACAGGGGGCCAACACCGGGGAGCTGTTTTTT.

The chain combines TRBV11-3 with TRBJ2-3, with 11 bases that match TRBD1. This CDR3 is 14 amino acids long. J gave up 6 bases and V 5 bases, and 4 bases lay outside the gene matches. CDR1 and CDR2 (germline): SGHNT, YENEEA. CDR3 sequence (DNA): TGTGCCAGCAGCCAAGGGACAGGGGGGGATACGCAGTATTTT. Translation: CASSQGTGGDTQYF.

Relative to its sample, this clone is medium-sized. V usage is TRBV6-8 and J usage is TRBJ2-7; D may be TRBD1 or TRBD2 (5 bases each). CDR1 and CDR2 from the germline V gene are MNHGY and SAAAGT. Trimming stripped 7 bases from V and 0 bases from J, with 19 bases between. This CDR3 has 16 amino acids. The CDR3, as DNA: TGTGCCAGCACTCCCAACGGGGCTTTGAGCTCCTACGAGCAGTACTTC. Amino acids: CASTPNGALSSYEQYF.

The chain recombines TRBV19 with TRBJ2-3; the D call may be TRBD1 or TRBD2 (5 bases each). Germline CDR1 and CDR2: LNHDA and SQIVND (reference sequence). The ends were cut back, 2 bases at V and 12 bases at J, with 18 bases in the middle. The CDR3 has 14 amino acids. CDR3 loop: CASSIPGPHMDQYF. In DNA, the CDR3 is TGTGCCAGTAGTATACCGGGACCCCACATGGACCAGTATTTT.

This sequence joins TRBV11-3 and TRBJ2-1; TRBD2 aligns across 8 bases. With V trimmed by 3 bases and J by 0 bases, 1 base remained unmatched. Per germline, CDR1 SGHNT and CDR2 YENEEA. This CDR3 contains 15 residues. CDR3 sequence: CASSFGTSSYNEQFF. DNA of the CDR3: TGTGCCAGCAGCTTCGGGACTAGCTCCTACAATGAGCAGTTCTTC.

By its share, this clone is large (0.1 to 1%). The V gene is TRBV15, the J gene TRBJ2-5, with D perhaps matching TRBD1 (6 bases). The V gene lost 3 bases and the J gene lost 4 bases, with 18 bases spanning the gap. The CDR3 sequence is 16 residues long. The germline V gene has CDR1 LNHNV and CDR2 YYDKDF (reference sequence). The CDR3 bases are TGTGCCACCAGCAGTTATAAAAGAGGCAGGGGAGAGACCCAGTACTTC. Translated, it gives CATSSYKRGRGETQYF.

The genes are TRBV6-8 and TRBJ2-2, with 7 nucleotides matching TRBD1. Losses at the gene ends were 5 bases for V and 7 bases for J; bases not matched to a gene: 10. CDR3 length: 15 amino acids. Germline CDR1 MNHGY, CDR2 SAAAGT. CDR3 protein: CASSNRQGQSGELFF. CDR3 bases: TGTGCCAGCAGTAATAGACAGGGACAAAGCGGGGAGCTGTTTTTT.